The next 18 T cell receptor beta chains were all read from a single sample in a study of blood T cell repertoires in COVID-19. TCRdb's table, derived via immunoSEQ multiplex PCR, lists solely in-frame clones and lacks some. This table holds about 130,000 clones, about 85% found once. Sequencing input: peripheral blood. Receptors were obtained from a man older than 75 with active or convalescent COVID-19.

The chain is built from TRBV9 and TRBJ2-5; D is unclear. The germline gives CDR1 SGDLS, CDR2 YYNGEE. The CDR3 has 13 amino acids. The V and J ends lost 0 bases and 4 bases respectively, with 7 bases between them. The CDR3 region is CASSVDSPETQYF. The CDR3 DNA follows: TGTGCCAGCAGCGTAGACTCCCCAGAGACCCAGTACTTC.

The genes are TRBV24-1 and TRBJ2-3, with D perhaps TRBD1 (5 bases). V was shortened by 4 bases and J by 1 base, with 11 bases between the two germline ends. Looked up from germline, CDR1 is KGHDR and CDR2 is SFDVKD. CDR3 length equals 15 residues. CDR3 DNA: TGTGCCACCAGTGACGGGCCAGGGCGCACAGATACGCAGTATTTT. This codes for CATSDGPGRTDTQYF.

Only a few counts were recorded for this clone. CDR3 amino acids: CASKADTEAFF. DNA for the CDR3: TGTGCCAGCAAGGCGGACACTGAAGCTTTCTTT. The chain couples TRBV2 to TRBJ1-1; D gene uncertain. V was clipped by 7 bases and J by 3 bases, with 6 bases between them. Per the germline V gene, CDR1 is SNHLY and CDR2 is FYNNEI. This CDR3 spans 11 amino acids.

The chain has TRBV11-3 and TRBJ2-5; maybe TRBD2 (5 bases). V was cut by 0 bases and J by 9 bases, with 11 bases left in between. The CDR3 sequence is 13 residues long. Germline V gives CDR1 SGHNT, CDR2 YENEEA. CDR3 sequence: CASSLEPERAQYF. The CDR3, as DNA: TGTGCCAGCAGCTTAGAGCCAGAGAGGGCCCAGTACTTC. The full variable domain, with the rest looked up from reference TRBV11-3 and TRBJ2-5, is EAGVVQSPRYKIIEKKQPVAFWCNPISGHNTLYWYLQNLGQGPELLIRYENEEAVDDSQLPKDRFSAERLKGVDSTLKIQPAELGDSAVYLCASSLEPERAQYFGPGTRLLVL.

The rearrangement links TRBV7-8 to TRBJ1-3, with D possibly being TRBD1 (5 bases). The CDR3 consists of 18 residues. The germline V gene encodes CDR1 SGHVS and CDR2 FQNEAQ. V was clipped by 5 bases and J by 0 bases, with 20 bases between them. CDR3 nucleotide sequence: TGTGCCAGCAGCCCCCATCCTCAGGGTAACCCCTCTGGAAACACCATATATTTT. It encodes CASSPHPQGNPSGNTIYF.

The rearrangement uses TRBV28 and TRBJ1-2; a weak D match, TRBD1 (6 bases). This CDR3 comprises 13 residues. Germline V gene lookup returns CDR1 MDHEN and CDR2 SYDVKM. V gave up 9 bases and J gave up 2 bases, with 13 bases separating them. Here the CDR3 DNA reads TGTGCCAGTACTTGGGGACAAAACTATGGCTACACCTTC. It is translated as CASTWGQNYGYTF.

This chain links TRBV15 with TRBJ2-1; the D gene is possibly TRBD1 (5 bases). The CDR3 extends over 15 amino acids. The V end was cut by 0 bases, the J end by 4 bases, with 10 bases between. Per the germline V gene, CDR1 is LNHNV and CDR2 is YYDKDF (reference sequence). The CDR3 reads CATSRDPNRYNEQFF. The CDR3 DNA sequence: TGTGCCACCAGCAGAGACCCGAACAGGTACAATGAGCAGTTCTTC.

The V call is TRBV5-4, the J call TRBJ2-2, with TRBD2 matching 9 bases. With V trimmed by 1 base and J by 4 bases, 5 bases remained unmatched. The germline CDR1 and CDR2 sequences are SGHNT and YYREEE (reference sequence). This CDR3 contains 16 residues. CDR3 nucleotide sequence: TGTGCCAGCAGCTTGTCCCGCGGGAGGGCCACCGGGGAGCTGTTTTTT. The encoded protein is CASSLSRGRATGELFF.

The gene calls are TRBV11-3 and TRBJ2-3; 8 bases are shared with TRBD2. The CDR3 runs 16 residues. V shed 3 bases, J shed 1 base, and the junction held 6 bases outside the gene matches. Looked up from germline, CDR1 is SGHNT and CDR2 is YENEEA. The CDR3 DNA reads TGTGCCAGCAGCTTGGGACTAGAGGGGCGCACAGATACGCAGTATTTT. Translation: CASSLGLEGRTDTQYF.

The V and J genes are TRBV28 and TRBJ2-5; maybe TRBD2 (7 bases). Germline V gives CDR1 MDHEN, CDR2 SYDVKM. This CDR3 contains 16 residues. Deletions cut 3 bases from V and 5 bases from J, with 19 bases between. The chain's CDR3 is CASSFGGGSEWETQYF. In DNA, the CDR3 is TGTGCCAGCAGTTTTGGCGGGGGCTCCGAGTGGGAGACCCAGTACTTC.

This chain joins TRBV24-1 and TRBJ1-5; the D gene is possibly TRBD1 (5 bases). Trimming shortened V by 5 bases and J by 0 bases, and 13 bases separated the two germline ends. The germline CDR1 and CDR2 sequences are KGHDR and SFDVKD. This CDR3 is 16 amino acids long. This CDR3 is CATSAWGEVSNQPQHF. In DNA form, the CDR3 reads TGTGCCACCAGTGCCTGGGGGGAAGTTAGCAATCAGCCCCAGCATTTT.

This chain connects TRBV5-6 to TRBJ2-3; no definite D call. The CDR3 length is 15 residues. The germline V and J ends were trimmed by 2 bases and 5 bases, with 15 bases remaining between them. Germline V gene data show CDR1 as SGHDT and CDR2 as YYEEEE. The CDR3: CASSFTITREDTQYF. In nucleotides, the CDR3 is TGTGCCAGCAGCTTCACCATCACCCGAGAAGATACGCAGTATTTT.

The chain joins TRBV7-2 to TRBJ2-1; weak D call: TRBD1 (5 bases). The CDR3 contains 16 residues. CDR1 SGHTA and CDR2 FQGNSA come from the germline V gene. V was pared by 2 bases and J by 1 base, with 12 bases between. The CDR3 region is CASSLKGIGSYNEQFF. CDR3 nucleotide sequence: TGTGCCAGCAGCTTAAAGGGGATCGGGTCCTACAATGAGCAGTTCTTC.

The rearrangement joins TRBV6-2 or TRBV6-3 to TRBJ2-1; 10 positions match TRBD1. This CDR3 region has 19 residues. Per germline, CDR1 MNHEY and CDR2 SVGEGT. Germline trimming cut 2 bases from V and 8 bases from J; bases unmatched to any gene: 18. DNA of the CDR3: TGTGCCAGCAGTTACCCGATCAGGGACAGGGGAAGGCTGGGGTATGAGCAGTTCTTC. This encodes CASSYPIRDRGRLGYEQFF.

The chain couples TRBV11-2 to TRBJ2-3; no definite D call. This CDR3 has 17 amino acids. From germline, CDR1 is SGHAT and CDR2 FQNNGV. V was trimmed by 0 bases and J by 0 bases, leaving 13 bases between them. CDR3 sequence: CASSLDRWSTSTDTQYF. For the CDR3, the DNA is TGTGCCAGCAGCTTAGATCGTTGGTCAACTAGCACAGATACGCAGTATTTT.

The chain has TRBV5-4 and TRBJ2-1; 9 positions match TRBD2. J gave up 9 bases and V 4 bases, and 20 bases lay outside the gene matches. The CDR3 runs to 18 residues. Germline V gene lookup returns CDR1 SGHNT and CDR2 YYREEE (reference sequence). CDR3 residues: CASSPPGRARGGGSEQFF. The CDR3 DNA follows: TGTGCCAGCAGCCCCCCCGGGCGGGCGCGGGGGGGCGGTAGTGAGCAGTTCTTC.

This clone was counted only a few times. This chain uses TRBV10-3 with TRBJ1-5; 8 nucleotides agree with TRBD1. The length of the CDR3 is 13 residues. Germline V gene data show CDR1 as ENHRY and CDR2 as SYGVKD. V shed 10 bases and J 3 bases; nucleotides not matched to a gene: 5. CDR3 region: CATRQGFNQPQHF. The CDR3 region has the DNA TGTGCCACCCGACAGGGGTTCAATCAGCCCCAGCATTTT.

This clone has more than one count but fewer than ten. This chain links TRBV21-1 with TRBJ1-5; TRBD1, the table's D call, was not compared with the DNA. TRBV21-1 is a listed pseudogene. The CDR3 spans 20 residues. The CDR3 coding sequence is TGTGCCAGCAGCAGCTTCCGGGACAGGGGACCCCCGCCCCCCGATCAGCCCCAGCATTTT. This codes for CASSSFRDRGPPPPDQPQHF.